The rows below give T cell receptor beta chains drawn from one sample of a study of cytomegalovirus exposure and HLA in healthy donors. Assay used: immunoSEQ multiplex PCR; TCRdb lists only in-frame clones, some missing. This table holds 150,000 to 180,000 clones, 85% to 90% found once. The sample comprised PBMCs. Receptors were obtained from a human donor in good health. Both conserved end residues are part of each CDR3. A D gene is named only where the DNA matches it firmly. Clone sizes are given selectively: once, few, many, or a class where the clone is expanded.

J gene	D gene	clone size	V gene	CDR3 DNA	CDR3 protein
TRBJ1-2	NA	few	TRBV6-5	TGTGCCAGCAGTAACACTGGGACATCCTATGGCTACACCTTC	CASSNTGTSYGYTF
TRBJ1-2	NA	NA	TRBV27	TGTGCCAGCAGTTTATCCCGGTTAGGGGTCTATGGCTACACCTTC	CASSLSRLGVYGYTF
TRBJ1-4	NA	NA	TRBV28	TGTGCCAGCAGTTTATTAACCGGGTATAATGAAAAACTGTTTTTT	CASSLLTGYNEKLFF
TRBJ2-5	NA	NA	TRBV15	TGTGCCACCAGCAGAGTCGGCAGGGGCGGTGAGACCCAGTACTTC	CATSRVGRGGETQYF
TRBJ1-5	NA	NA	TRBV9	TGTGCCAGCAGCCCCTCGGGGGTTAGCAATCAGCCCCAGCATTTT	CASSPSGVSNQPQHF
TRBJ2-1	TRBD2	NA	TRBV5-4	TGTGCCAGCGGGATCCAGAAGACTAGCGGGAGTTGGGATGAGCAGTTCTTC	CASGIQKTSGSWDEQFF
TRBJ2-7	TRBD1	NA	TRBV19	TGTGCCAGTAGTCGGACAGGGGATTCGGACGAGCAGTACTTC	CASSRTGDSDEQYF
TRBJ1-2	NA	NA	TRBV19	TGTGCCAGTCAGGACAGAACCTATGGCTACACCTTC	CASQDRTYGYTF
TRBJ1-1	NA	NA	TRBV7-9	TGTGCCAGCAGCCCCGCCACAGCAGCTGAAGCTTTCTTT	CASSPATAAEAFF
TRBJ1-2	NA	NA	TRBV28	TGTGCCAGCACCCTCGCAGGGTTCGCCGTGAATGGCTACACCTTC	CASTLAGFAVNGYTF
TRBJ2-2	NA	NA	TRBV6-1	TGTGCCAGCATAGACAGATCTCTCACCGGGGAGCTGTTTTTT	CASIDRSLTGELFF
TRBJ2-5	NA	NA	TRBV9	TGTGCCAGCAGCGCCGGGACTTTACTAGAGACCCAGTACTTC	CASSAGTLLETQYF
TRBJ2-7	NA	NA	TRBV4-3	TGCGCCAGCAGCCAAACTTATGGACAGTTACCCTACGAGCAGTACTTC	CASSQTYGQLPYEQYF
TRBJ2-7	TRBD1	NA	TRBV6-6	TGTGCCAGCAGTCACAGGGGGGCCGAGCAGTACTTC	CASSHRGAEQYF
TRBJ1-3	NA	NA	TRBV5-1	TGCGCCAGCAGCTTGCTTCCGTATGGAAACACCATATATTTT	CASSLLPYGNTIYF
TRBJ1-1	TRBD1	NA	TRBV18	TGTGCCAGCTCACCAGGGGACAGGGGATTGAACACTGAAGCTTTCTTT	CASSPGDRGLNTEAFF
TRBJ1-1	NA	once	TRBV7-2	TGTGCCAGCAGCTTTATTTTCGGGGGGCGAGTCCCTGAAGCTTTCTTT	CASSFIFGGRVPEAFF
TRBJ2-2	NA	NA	TRBV18	TGTGCCAGCTCACCACGTCTATCGACCGGGGAGCTGTTTTTT	CASSPRLSTGELFF
TRBJ1-5	NA	NA	TRBV19	TGTGCCACGACAGGAGGCAATCAGCCCCAGCATTTT	CATTGGNQPQHF
TRBJ2-7	NA	NA	TRBV28	TGTGCCAGCAGTTATGTAACAGCGGCCTCCGAGCAGTACTTC	CASSYVTAASEQYF
TRBJ2-1	TRBD2	NA	TRBV6-4	TGTGCCAGCAGTGACTCGGGGACTAGCGGGAGCAGTGAGCAGTTCTTC	CASSDSGTSGSSEQFF
TRBJ1-2	NA	NA	TRBV7-6	TGTGCCAGCAGCAAGGGGCAGTCCTATGGCTACACCTTC	CASSKGQSYGYTF
TRBJ1-2	NA	once	TRBV7-9	TGTGCCAGCAGCTCGGACAGTCCACGACTGTCGGGCTACACCTTC	CASSSDSPRLSGYTF
TRBJ2-1	NA	NA	TRBV28	TGTGCCAGCACGGAGCGGGACAACAATGAGCAGTTCTTC	CASTERDNNEQFF
TRBJ1-2	NA	NA	TRBV30	TGTGCCTGGGATTCCCGGGACACCTTGAACTATGGCTACACCTTC	CAWDSRDTLNYGYTF
TRBJ2-3	TRBD2	NA	TRBV29-1	TGCAGCGTCGGCCGGGAGGAGTCAGATACGCAGTATTTT	CSVGREESDTQYF
TRBJ2-7	NA	NA	TRBV6-6	TGTGCCAGCAGTTACTCGGGCTCTACCTACGAGCAGTACTTC	CASSYSGSTYEQYF
TRBJ2-3	TRBD1	NA	TRBV6-6	TGTGCCAGCAGTGACAGGGGAGTTAGCACAGATACGCAGTATTTT	CASSDRGVSTDTQYF
TRBJ2-5	NA	NA	TRBV9	TGTGCCAGCAGCGTAGCACCTCATCGGGGGGCCGGGGAGACCCAGTACTTC	CASSVAPHRGAGETQYF
TRBJ1-1	TRBD1	NA	TRBV5-1	TGCGCCAGCAGCAGACAGGGTCTTGCTGAAGCTTTCTTT	CASSRQGLAEAFF
TRBJ1-4	NA	once	TRBV25-1	TGTGCCAGCAGTGAATACCGACAGGATCCTAATGAAAAACTGTTTTTT	CASSEYRQDPNEKLFF
TRBJ2-7	TRBD1	NA	TRBV28	TGTGCCAGCAGTCGCGGACAGGCCTACGAGCAGTACTTC	CASSRGQAYEQYF
TRBJ2-1	TRBD2	NA	TRBV4-1	TGCGCCAGCAGCCAAGAAGGAGCGGGGGGTTACAATGAGCAGTTCTTC	CASSQEGAGGYNEQFF
TRBJ2-1	TRBD2	NA	TRBV5-1	TGCGCCAGCAGCTTGGGTCTAGCGGGGGGTCGTTATGAGCAGTTCTTC	CASSLGLAGGRYEQFF
TRBJ1-4	TRBD1	NA	TRBV5-1	TGCGCCAGCAGCTTAGTATCGACAGGGGATGAAAAACTGTTTTTT	CASSLVSTGDEKLFF
TRBJ2-5	TRBD2	NA	TRBV4-1	TGCGCCAGCAGCCAAGAGGGCCCTAGCGGACTCCAAGAGACCCAGTACTTC	CASSQEGPSGLQETQYF
TRBJ1-1	TRBD1	NA	TRBV7-8	TGTGCCAGCAGCCCAGGGACAGTTGAAGCTTTCTTT	CASSPGTVEAFF
TRBJ2-2	TRBD1	NA	TRBV11-2	TGTGCCAGCAGCCTTCAGGGGGACATCACCGGGGAGCTGTTTTTT	CASSLQGDITGELFF
TRBJ1-5	NA	NA	TRBV19	TGTGCCAGTAACATTGTCGGGACACCAATTGATAGCAATCAGCCCCAGCATTTT	CASNIVGTPIDSNQPQHF
TRBJ2-7	TRBD2	NA	TRBV29-1	TGCAGCGTTGAAGGGCTAGCGGGGTCCTCCGAGCAGTACTTC	CSVEGLAGSSEQYF
TRBJ2-1	TRBD2	NA	TRBV9	TGTGCCAGCTGTCCTCAGGGACTAGGTTCTGATGAGCAGTTCTTC	CASCPQGLGSDEQFF
TRBJ2-7	NA	NA	TRBV7-8	TGTGCCAGCAGCTTTGCCGCCGGGACGGGGGCCTACGAGCAGTACTTC	CASSFAAGTGAYEQYF
TRBJ2-5	NA	few	TRBV7-2	TGTGCCAGCAGCCGAACGGGGGATGAGACCCAGTACTTC	CASSRTGDETQYF
TRBJ2-2	TRBD1	NA	TRBV9	TGTGCCAGCAGCGTCCGAGGGACAGGGAACACCGGGGAGCTGTTTTTT	CASSVRGTGNTGELFF
TRBJ2-2	NA	NA	TRBV2	TGTGCCAGCACGGTCTCGAACACCGGGGAGCTGTTTTTT	CASTVSNTGELFF
TRBJ2-2	NA	NA	TRBV28	TGTGCCAGCAAAACTACAGGGTCGAACACCGGGGAGCTGTTTTTT	CASKTTGSNTGELFF
TRBJ1-1	NA	NA	TRBV5-6	TGTGCCAGCAGCTTGGCGGGTAACACTGAAGCTTTCTTT	CASSLAGNTEAFF
TRBJ2-2	NA	NA	TRBV6-5	TGTGCCAGCAGTTATTACGACGTAGGGGTAACCGGGGAGCTGTTTTTT	CASSYYDVGVTGELFF
TRBJ2-3	NA	NA	TRBV25-1	TGTGCCAGTACCCGAAGCGGGCCCCCTAGCACAGATACGCAGTATTTT	CASTRSGPPSTDTQYF
TRBJ2-7	TRBD1	NA	TRBV7-2	TGTGCCAGCAGCTTCAGGACAGGGGCCTACGAGCAGTACTTC	CASSFRTGAYEQYF
TRBJ2-5	TRBD1	medium-sized	TRBV10-3	TGTGCCATCAGTGCGGGACAGGGTTTAGAGACCCAGTACTTC	CAISAGQGLETQYF
TRBJ2-6	NA	NA	TRBV19	TGTGCCAGTAGTAAAGCAGGCTTATCTGATGGGGCCAACGTCCTGACTTTC	CASSKAGLSDGANVLTF
TRBJ1-1	NA	NA	TRBV30	TGTGCCTGGAGTGTACTCGGACAGTATAACACTGAAGCTTTCTTT	CAWSVLGQYNTEAFF
TRBJ1-2	NA	NA	TRBV5-4	TGTGCCAGCCGAAGGGGGGGGGCGAATGGCTACACCTTC	CASRRGGANGYTF
TRBJ1-5	TRBD1	NA	TRBV15	TGTGCCACCAGCACCAAAGACAGGGGATTTGGCAATCAGCCCCAGCATTTT	CATSTKDRGFGNQPQHF